The clone carrying this TCR beta chain has only a few counts. Its antigen is unidentified. TCRdb independently ran MiXCR on the multiplex PCR reads; one entry per CDR3 protein. Of under 150,000 distinct CDR3 sequences in the sample, more than 20% were seen once. Samples came from axillary lymph nodes draining the breast cancer. This record belongs to a study of breast tumors, draining lymph nodes, adjacent tissues. Findings and caveats of the study: Tumors had less TCR diversity than lymph nodes, more than nontumor tissue.

V lost 5 bases and J 4 bases, leaving 12 bases between the germline ends. Per germline, CDR1 GTSNPN and CDR2 SVGIG (reference sequence). The CDR3 length is 13 residues. The TCR originated in a female donor with breast cancer. Some clones in this sample may be carry-over from other donors' samples. The chain uses TRBV30 and TRBJ1-5; the D gene is possibly TRBD1 (6 bases). The sequencing input was axillary lymph node tissue. The CDR3: CAWGGGWNQPQHF. The CDR3 nucleotides are TGTGCCTGGGGGGGGGGCTGGAATCAGCCCCAGCATTTT.